What follows is one T cell receptor beta chain and its context. Its antigen is unknown. The method was immunoSEQ multiplex PCR; TCRdb's version includes in-frame clones alone and lacks a portion of them. This sample carries over a thousand clones, none of them present only once. This entry comes from a study of T cells after posttransplantation cyclophosphamide. Study results and caveats: After PTCy, TRB diversity resembled that of CNI/methotrexate controls.

The germline CDR1 and CDR2 sequences are MDHEN and SYDVKM. The CDR3 length is 15 residues. A marrow graft followed busulfan-fludarabine conditioning, with cyclophosphamide on days +3 and +4. This TCR derives from a male patient aged 30 to 40 who received an allogeneic stem cell transplant from a related donor, was CMV-positive, and had no GVHD. The graft donor may have given rise to some T cells. The genes are TRBV28 and TRBJ2-5; the match to TRBD1 covers 7 bases. The closer fit of TRBJ2-7 to the DNA end suggests the J call may be wrong. The source material was PBMCs, sampled 84 days after allogeneic stem cell transplant with posttransplant cyclophosphamide. DNA for the CDR3: TGTGCCAGCGGGCCCGCGACAGGGAGCTCCTACGAGCAGTACTTC. Protein: CASGPATGSSYEQYF.